The rows below give T cell receptor beta chains drawn from one sample of a study of cytomegalovirus exposure and HLA in healthy donors. Profiling relied on immunoSEQ multiplex PCR, and the TCRdb table lists in-frame clones only, not all of them. The sample records some 100,000 clones, more than 65% being singletons. The sequenced sample consisted of PBMCs. All receptors derive from a man aged 35-49 years in good health and CMV-seropositive. The CDR3 runs from the conserved cysteine through the conserved F or W. A D gene is named only where the DNA matches it firmly.

D gene	V gene	J gene	CDR3 protein
NA	TRBV28	TRBJ1-1	CASSLGAQRLAFF
TRBD2	TRBV7-2	TRBJ2-7	CASSRLAGGSYEQYF
NA	TRBV10-3	TRBJ2-5	CAISESKETQYF
TRBD1	TRBV28	TRBJ1-1	CASVDRERGNTEAFF
NA	TRBV15	TRBJ1-5	CATSRDWHQPQHF
NA	TRBV4-1	TRBJ2-1	CASSRGLSAVDEQFF
TRBD1	TRBV5-1	TRBJ1-2	CASSLALWDRGNYGYTF
NA	TRBV18	TRBJ1-6	CASSPRSATEGYSPLHF
TRBD2	TRBV27	TRBJ2-1	CASSLLAGASYNEQFF
NA	TRBV7-9	TRBJ2-2	CASSLRTEAGELFF
TRBD1	TRBV9	TRBJ1-2	CASSPHPGQGSGYTF
TRBD2	TRBV4-2	TRBJ2-7	CASSQDGTTFYYEQYF
NA	TRBV5-5	TRBJ2-6	CASSQDGTTGANVLTF
TRBD2	TRBV20-1	TRBJ2-7	CSASFQRGPPF
NA	TRBV19	TRBJ1-3	CASIPPGIAGNTIYF
NA	TRBV7-9	TRBJ2-2	CASSPDLRGTGELFF
TRBD1	TRBV7-8	TRBJ2-3	CASSLEGADTQYF
NA	TRBV6-1	TRBJ1-3	CASNYREGGNTIYF
TRBD1	TRBV30	TRBJ1-6	CAWTGQGSSPLHF
TRBD2	TRBV5-1	TRBJ2-7	CASSPGGGAWEQYF
TRBD1	TRBV28	TRBJ1-6	CASSYQQGLNSPLHF
NA	TRBV20-1	TRBJ2-5	CSASLEETQYF
NA	TRBV29-1	TRBJ1-2	CSVLRHQGPYGYTF
TRBD2	TRBV27	TRBJ2-7	CATGDYTYEQYF
TRBD1	TRBV28	TRBJ2-7	CATTGTGYEQYF
NA	TRBV19	TRBJ2-2	CASRETGYTGELFF
NA	TRBV7-9	TRBJ1-1	CSSSPINGGGGQIAEAFF
NA	TRBV7-9	TRBJ1-1	CASSLGRGYSDTEAFF
NA	TRBV6-5	TRBJ2-4	CASSYGGVGAKNIQYF
TRBD2	TRBV5-5	TRBJ2-1	CASSLALAGGPSYNEQFF
TRBD2	TRBV25-1	TRBJ2-5	CASNPPGRLAGVHETQYF
NA	TRBV28	TRBJ1-1	CASSLRTENTEAFF
TRBD2	TRBV18	TRBJ2-1	CASSPTSVIDYNEQFF
TRBD2	TRBV5-1	TRBJ2-7	CASSPSGGYSEQYF
NA	TRBV29-1	TRBJ1-2	CSAVGTFYGYTF
NA	TRBV10-3	TRBJ2-2	CAISEGGGYTGELFF
NA	TRBV29-1	TRBJ1-2	CSTDTYNYGYTF
NA	TRBV7-2	TRBJ1-4	CASSLGGRGEKLFF
TRBD1	TRBV9	TRBJ1-6	CASSAWTGVDSPLHF
NA	TRBV7-8	TRBJ2-1	CASTGGGNEQFF
TRBD2	TRBV9	TRBJ2-1	CASSAFAGGMVLNEQFF
NA	TRBV30	TRBJ1-6	CAWRQGGSPLHF
TRBD2	TRBV18	TRBJ2-3	CASSPPNSAGGLGTDTQYF
TRBD2	TRBV7-2	TRBJ2-1	CASSLAQGLAGGVEFF
NA	TRBV11-1	TRBJ2-3	CASSLRYRDTQYF
NA	TRBV7-6	TRBJ2-3	CASSPPTGTDTQYF
TRBD2	TRBV7-3	TRBJ2-1	CASSPYTSGLGEQFF
TRBD1	TRBV4-3	TRBJ2-7	CASSQACDRAYEQYF
NA	TRBV7-3	TRBJ1-1	CASSPSKITASSTEAFF